Listed here are 9 T cell receptor beta chains from one sample, sequenced in a study of graft-versus-host responses after intestinal transplantation. Antigens for these TCRs are unknown. Produced via immunoSEQ multiplex PCR; TCRdb's table is partial and in-frame only. This sample yields about 82,000 clones, of which 91% are seen a single time; nearly 0.1% belongs to the top ten. Sequencing used unstimulated CD4+ T cells sorted from spleen or lymph node cells, obtained before intestinal transplant. The receptors originated from a human donor who received an intestinal transplant.

V usage is TRBV9 and J usage is TRBJ2-3; 13 positions match TRBD2. Germline-derived CDR1 and CDR2 are SGDLS and YYNGEE. The CDR3 length is 17 residues. Trimming took 4 bases from V and 4 from J; bases not matched to a gene: 9. The CDR3 nucleotides read TGTGCCAGCAGCCCGAACCCCGGACTAGCGGGGGCAGATACGCAGTATTTT. It codes for CASSPNPGLAGADTQYF.

The V and J genes are TRBV19 and TRBJ1-1, with 10 bases identical to TRBD1. The CDR3 length is 13 residues. CDR1 is LNHDA, CDR2 SQIVND, per germline (reference sequence). Unmatched junction bases numbered 0, after V lost 4 bases and J lost 4 bases. The CDR3 DNA follows: TGTGCCAGTAGTAGACAGGGGGCCACTGAAGCTTTCTTT. It translates to CASSRQGATEAFF. Complete variable domain (other parts from reference TRBV19 and TRBJ1-1): DGGITQSPKYLFRKEGQNVTLSCEQNLNHDAMYWYRQDPGQGLRLIYYSQIVNDFQKGDIAEGYSVSREKKESFPLTVTSAQKNPTAFYLCASSRQGATEAFFGQGTRLTVV.

This chain links TRBV12-5 with TRBJ1-2; 10 bases map to TRBD1. Germline assignment: CDR1 LGHNT and CDR2 FRNRAP. This CDR3 has 17 residues. With 3 bases clipped from V and 4 bases from J, the junction kept 11 bases outside the gene matches. CDR3 nucleotides: TGTGCTAGTGGTTTAAACTGGGACAGGGGTTCGGCCTATGGCTACACCTTC. The encoded protein is CASGLNWDRGSAYGYTF. The whole variable domain, remainder taken from reference TRBV12-5 and TRBJ1-2, is DARVTQTPRHKVTEMGQEVTMRCQPILGHNTVFWYRQTMMQGLELLAYFRNRAPLDDSGMPKDRFSAEMPDATLATLKIQPSEPRDSAVYFCASGLNWDRGSAYGYTFGSGTRLTVV.

The V call is TRBV11-2, the J call TRBJ2-7, with D possibly TRBD2 on 5 matching bases. Germline V lookup: CDR1 SGHAT, CDR2 FQNNGV. V lost 0 bases and J 5 bases, leaving 14 bases between the germline ends. The CDR3 loop spans 15 amino acids. In DNA, the CDR3 is TGTGCCAGCAGCTTAGATCTAATCACGGGGAACGAGCAGTACTTC. This sequence encodes CASSLDLITGNEQYF.

The chain is built from TRBV19 and TRBJ1-2; D ambiguous. Trimming cost V 6 bases and J 2 bases, with 13 bases left between them. The CDR3 extends over 14 amino acids. Germline V lookup: CDR1 LNHDA, CDR2 SQIVND (reference sequence). The CDR3 here is CASSYETGNYGYTF. The CDR3 coding sequence is TGTGCCAGTAGCTATGAGACGGGGAACTATGGCTACACCTTC.

In DNA form, the CDR3 reads TGTGCCAGCAGCCCGACTAGGCAGGATACGCAGTATTTT. Protein product: CASSPTRQDTQYF. The chain joins TRBV7-2 to TRBJ2-3; tentative D call: TRBD2 (6 bases). CDR1 is SGHTA, CDR2 FQGNSA, per germline. With 5 bases removed from V and 6 bases from J, the gap between germline ends came to 12 bases. CDR3 length: 13 residues.

The chain joins TRBV9 to TRBJ1-2; weak D call: TRBD1 (6 bases). CDR1 is SGDLS, CDR2 YYNGEE, per germline. Trimming left V 4 bases short and J 6 bases short, with 16 bases between. This CDR3 has 14 amino acids. The CDR3 DNA reads TGTGCCAGCAGCTACAGGGCCTCTTTAGATGGCTACACCTTC. Translating it yields CASSYRASLDGYTF.

The rearrangement uses TRBV19 and TRBJ1-2, with D perhaps TRBD1 (5 bases). This CDR3 comprises 14 residues. Per germline, CDR1 LNHDA and CDR2 SQIVND (reference sequence). Trimming removed 3 bases at V and 4 bases at J, with 12 bases between. In DNA form, the CDR3 reads TGTGCCAGTAGTATGGGGCAGGGAAGCTATGGCTACACCTTC. Protein product: CASSMGQGSYGYTF.

J is TRBJ2-3 and V is TRBV27; D remains unclear. The CDR3 covers 17 residues. Trimming removed 5 bases from V and 0 bases from J, with 18 bases in between. Germline lookup yields CDR1 MNHEY and CDR2 SMNVEV (reference sequence). The chain's CDR3 is CASSPSPPGLSTDTQYF. Here the CDR3 DNA reads TGTGCCAGCAGTCCCTCCCCTCCAGGCCTAAGCACAGATACGCAGTATTTT.